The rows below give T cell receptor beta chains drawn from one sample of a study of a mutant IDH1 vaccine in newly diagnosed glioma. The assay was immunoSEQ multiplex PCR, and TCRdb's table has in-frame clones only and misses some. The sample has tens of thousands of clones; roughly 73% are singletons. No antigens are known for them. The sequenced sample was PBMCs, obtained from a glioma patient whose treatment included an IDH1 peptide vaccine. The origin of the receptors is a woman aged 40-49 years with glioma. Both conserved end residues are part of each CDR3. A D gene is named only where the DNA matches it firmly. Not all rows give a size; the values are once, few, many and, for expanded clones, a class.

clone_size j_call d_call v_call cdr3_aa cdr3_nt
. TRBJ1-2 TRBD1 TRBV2 CATTQGTYGYTF TGTGCCACAACACAGGGGACCTATGGCTACACCTTC
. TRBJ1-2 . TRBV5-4 CASSTPMTGNYGYTF TGTGCCAGCAGCACTCCGATGACAGGCAACTATGGCTACACCTTC
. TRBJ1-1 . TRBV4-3 CASSRGTYEAFF TGCGCCAGCAGCCGTGGGACATACGAAGCTTTCTTT
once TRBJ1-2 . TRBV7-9 CASSSPETNYGYTF TGTGCCAGCAGCTCGCCGGAGACTAACTATGGCTACACCTTC
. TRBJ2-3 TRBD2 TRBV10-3 CASNGGGSTDTQYF TGTGCCTCAAACGGCGGGGGAAGCACAGATACGCAGTATTTT
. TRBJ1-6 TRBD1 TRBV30 CAWRNRGHSPLHF TGTGCCTGGAGGAACAGGGGGCATTCACCCCTCCACTTT
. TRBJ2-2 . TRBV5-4 CASSLAGANVNTGELFF TGTGCCAGCAGCTTGGCTGGGGCGAATGTGAACACCGGGGAGCTGTTTTTT
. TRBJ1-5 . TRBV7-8 CASSPGGMRNQPQHF TGTGCCAGCAGCCCAGGCGGGATGAGGAATCAGCCCCAGCATTTT
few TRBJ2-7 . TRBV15 CATSRDHSEQYF TGTGCCACCAGCAGAGATCATTCCGAGCAGTACTTC
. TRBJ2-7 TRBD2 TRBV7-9 CASSNLGGSYDEQYF TGTGCCAGCAGCAACCTCGGGGGGTCCTATGACGAGCAGTACTTC
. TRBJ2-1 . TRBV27 CASSSMGGQFF TGTGCCAGCAGCTCGATGGGGGGACAGTTCTTC
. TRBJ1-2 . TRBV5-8 CASSLAGREGGYTF TGTGCCAGCAGCTTGGCCGGCAGGGAGGGGGGCTACACCTTC
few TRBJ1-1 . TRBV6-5 CASSYSSSGLGEAFF TGTGCCAGCAGTTACTCGAGTAGCGGATTGGGTGAAGCTTTCTTT
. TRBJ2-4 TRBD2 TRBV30 CAWSPGMGGDIQYF TGTGCCTGGAGTCCCGGGATGGGAGGGGACATTCAGTACTTC
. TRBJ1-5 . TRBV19 CASSKGDPQHF TGTGCCAGTAGTAAAGGGGATCCCCAGCATTTT
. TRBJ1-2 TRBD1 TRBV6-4 CASSPGGTGGYGYTF TGTGCCAGCAGTCCAGGAGGGACAGGAGGGTATGGCTACACCTTC
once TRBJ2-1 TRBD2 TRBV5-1 CASSLASGAYNEQFF TGCGCCAGCAGCTTGGCTAGCGGAGCTTACAATGAGCAGTTCTTC
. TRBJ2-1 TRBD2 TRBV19 CASSSNVAGGSSYNEQFF TGTGCCAGTAGTAGCAACGTAGCGGGGGGATCCTCCTACAATGAGCAGTTCTTC
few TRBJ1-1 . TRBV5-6 CASSLLSGNTEAFF TGTGCCAGCAGCTTACTTTCCGGGAACACTGAAGCTTTCTTT
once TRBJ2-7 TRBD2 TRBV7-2 CASSLGLAGDEQYF TGTGCCAGCAGCTTAGGACTAGCGGGGGACGAGCAGTACTTC
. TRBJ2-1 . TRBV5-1 CASSTSGPAYNEQFF TGCGCCAGCAGCACAAGCGGGCCAGCCTACAATGAGCAGTTCTTC
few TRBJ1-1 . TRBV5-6 CASSLMDTEAFF TGTGCCAGCAGCTTAATGGACACTGAAGCTTTCTTT
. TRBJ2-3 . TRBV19 CASSSSGGTDTQYF TGTGCCAGTAGTTCCAGCGGTGGGACAGATACGCAGTATTTT
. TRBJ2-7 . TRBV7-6 CASSLNRDASLGQYF TGTGCCAGCAGCTTGAACAGGGATGCCTCCCTGGGGCAGTACTTC
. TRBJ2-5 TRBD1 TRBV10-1 CASTSVYRDRVYQETQYF TGCGCCAGCACATCAGTGTATCGGGACAGGGTCTACCAAGAGACCCAGTACTTC
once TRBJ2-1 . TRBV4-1 CASSQRDGSYNEQFF TGCGCCAGCAGCCAAAGGGACGGTTCCTACAATGAGCAGTTCTTC
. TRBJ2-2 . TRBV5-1 CASSWGSGANTGELFF TGCGCCAGCAGCTGGGGGTCCGGGGCGAACACCGGGGAGCTGTTTTTT
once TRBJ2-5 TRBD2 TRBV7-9 CASSKGGLAAKETQYF TGTGCCAGCAGCAAGGGGGGACTAGCGGCGAAAGAGACCCAGTACTTC
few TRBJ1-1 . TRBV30 CAWSGIQGHTEAFF TGTGCCTGGAGTGGAATACAGGGCCATACTGAAGCTTTCTTT
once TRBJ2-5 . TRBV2 CASSEGRTQGETQYF TGTGCCAGCAGTGAGGGCCGGACACAGGGAGAGACCCAGTACTTC
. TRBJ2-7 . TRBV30 CAWRGGSYEQYF TGTGCCTGGAGGGGCGGTTCCTACGAGCAGTACTTC
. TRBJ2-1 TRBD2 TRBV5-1 CASSFGSGGSYNEQFF TGCGCCAGCAGCTTCGGTAGCGGGGGCTCCTACAATGAGCAGTTCTTC
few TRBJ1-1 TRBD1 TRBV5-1 CASSLQAGGTEAFF TGCGCCAGCAGCTTGCAGGCAGGGGGGACTGAAGCTTTCTTT
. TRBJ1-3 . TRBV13 CASSLGIGNTIYF TGTGCCAGCAGCTTAGGGATCGGAAACACCATATATTTT
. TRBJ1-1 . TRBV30 CAWAPLHKNTEAFF TGTGCCTGGGCCCCACTTCACAAGAACACTGAAGCTTTCTTT
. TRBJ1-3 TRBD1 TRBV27 CASSPGTGGDGNTIYF TGTGCCAGCAGTCCCGGGACAGGGGGCGATGGAAACACCATATATTTT
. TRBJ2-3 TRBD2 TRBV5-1 CASSSRGLAGAITDTQYF TGCGCCAGCAGCTCCCGAGGGCTAGCGGGGGCCATCACAGATACGCAGTATTTT
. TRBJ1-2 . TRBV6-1 CASSEASTNYGYTF TGTGCCAGCAGTGAAGCTTCAACTAACTATGGCTACACCTTC
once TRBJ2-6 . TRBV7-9 CASRGGQGAPGANVLTF TGTGCCAGCAGAGGGGGGCAGGGCGCTCCTGGGGCCAACGTCCTGACTTTC
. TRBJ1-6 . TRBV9 CASSVAAQGRNSPLHF TGTGCCAGCAGCGTAGCTGCCCAGGGTCGGAATTCACCCCTCCACTTT
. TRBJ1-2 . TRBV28 CASSLQGIYGYTF TGTGCCAGCAGCCTACAGGGAATTTATGGCTACACCTTC
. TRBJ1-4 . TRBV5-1 CASSLVGGQRHEKLFF TGCGCCAGCAGCTTGGTAGGGGGTCAAAGGCATGAAAAACTGTTTTTT
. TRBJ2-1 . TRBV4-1 CASSQVYNEQFF TGCGCCAGCAGCCAAGTGTACAATGAGCAGTTCTTC
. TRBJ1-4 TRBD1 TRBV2 CASSAQGALNEKLFF TGTGCCAGCAGTGCTCAGGGGGCTCTTAATGAAAAACTGTTTTTT
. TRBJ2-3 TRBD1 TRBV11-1 CASSSWTGGTDTQYF TGTGCCAGCAGCTCCTGGACAGGGGGCACAGATACGCAGTATTTT
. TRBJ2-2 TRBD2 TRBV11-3 CASSAGGAGELFF TGTGCCAGCAGCGCGGGGGGGGCCGGGGAGCTGTTTTTT
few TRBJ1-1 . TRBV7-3 CASSIGRGATEAFF TGTGCCAGCAGCATCGGTAGGGGTGCTACTGAAGCTTTCTTT
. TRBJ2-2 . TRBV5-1 CASSLFAGFPGELFF TGCGCCAGCAGCTTATTTGCAGGGTTCCCCGGGGAGCTGTTTTTT
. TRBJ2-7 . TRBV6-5 CASSYSTGHSVYEQYF TGTGCCAGCAGTTACTCGACGGGCCACAGTGTCTACGAGCAGTACTTC